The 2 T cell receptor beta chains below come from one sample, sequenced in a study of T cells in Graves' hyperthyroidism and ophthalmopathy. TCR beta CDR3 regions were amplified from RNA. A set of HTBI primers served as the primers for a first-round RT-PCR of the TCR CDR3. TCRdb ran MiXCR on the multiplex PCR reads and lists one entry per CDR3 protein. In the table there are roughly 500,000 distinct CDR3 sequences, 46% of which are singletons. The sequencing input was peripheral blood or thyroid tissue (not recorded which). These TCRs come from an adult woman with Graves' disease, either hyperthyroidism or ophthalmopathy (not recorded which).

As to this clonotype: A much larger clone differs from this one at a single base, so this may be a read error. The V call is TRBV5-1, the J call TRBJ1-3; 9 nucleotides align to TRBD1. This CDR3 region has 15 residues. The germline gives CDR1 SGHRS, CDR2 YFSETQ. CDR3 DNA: TGCGCCAACAGCCCCTGGACAGGGGCCGGAAACACCATATATTTT. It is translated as CANSPWTGAGNTIYF.

CDR3 protein: CEISERGLTNSPLHF. Written as DNA, the CDR3 is TGTGAAATCAGTGAGAGGGGTCTGACAAATTCACCCCTCCACTTT. The chain has TRBV10-3 and TRBJ1-6, with a tentative D call TRBD1 (5 bases). CDR1 is ENHRY and CDR2 is SYGVKD in the germline V gene. This CDR3 has 15 amino acids.